These 13 T cell receptor beta chains originate from one sample sequenced in a study of T-cell memory formation after mild COVID-19. One entry per CDR3 protein, called by TCRdb with MiXCR from the 5' RACE reads. Of roughly 100,000 distinct CDR3 sequences listed, more than 12% are singletons. Sequencing was performed on PBMCs or a T cell subset sorted from them (not recorded which). These receptors were obtained from a man in his late teens or twenties who had mild COVID-19 (a few samples of this study predate the infection). Cell type and time point are not known.

This clonotype was found many times. This chain joins TRBV5-1 and TRBJ2-2, with TRBD2 matching over 10 bases. The trim removed 2 bases at V and 11 bases at J, leaving 9 bases unmatched. This CDR3 is built from 15 residues. Looked up from germline, CDR1 is SGHRS and CDR2 is YFSETQ. In DNA, the CDR3 is TGCGCCAGCAGCTTAATCCGGACTAGCGGCCAAGAGCTGTTTTTT. It specifies CASSLIRTSGQELFF.

CDR3: CASSQELWGSYNEQFF. The DNA of the CDR3 is TGTGCCAGCAGCCAAGAGTTGTGGGGGTCCTACAATGAGCAGTTCTTC. V is TRBV4-2 and J is TRBJ2-1, with D perhaps being TRBD1 or TRBD2 (5 bases each). Germline values: CDR1 LGHNA, CDR2 YNFKEQ. This CDR3 is built from 16 residues. The V end lost 0 bases, the J end lost 1 base, and 10 bases lay between the germline ends.

The rearrangement joins TRBV4-2 to TRBJ1-6; D not certain. Germline loops: CDR1 LGHNA, CDR2 YNFKEQ. V lost 0 bases and J 6 bases, leaving 12 bases between the germline ends. The length of the CDR3 is 16 residues. CDR3 nucleotides: TGTGCCAGCAGCCAAGATGGCACCAAGGGTAATTCACCCCTCCACTTT. This codes for CASSQDGTKGNSPLHF.

The chain is built from TRBV3-1 and TRBJ2-7, with a tentative D call TRBD2 (5 bases). Germline CDR1 and CDR2: LGHDT and YNNKEL (reference sequence). CDR3 size: 15 residues. V gave up 6 bases and J gave up 6 bases, with 21 bases separating them. The CDR3 nucleotides are TGTGCCAGCAGAAGCACTAGGGCTGAGCTGATCGAGCAGTACTTC. Amino acids: CASRSTRAELIEQYF.

The chain carries TRBV27 and TRBJ2-1; 8 bases fit TRBD2. Per germline, CDR1 MNHEY and CDR2 SMNVEV (reference sequence). The CDR3 covers 16 residues. J was trimmed by 7 bases and V by 5 bases; bases with no gene match: 13. CDR3 DNA: TGTGCCAGCAGTCTACCCGGAGGACTAGCCGCGAATGAGCAGTTCTTC. Its protein is CASSLPGGLAANEQFF.

CDR3 nucleotides: TGCGCCAGCAGCCTAAAGACAGGGAGGACGCCCCAGCATTTT. This sequence encodes CASSLKTGRTPQHF. The rearrangement uses TRBV4-1 and TRBJ1-5; the match to TRBD1 covers 7 bases. The V segment lost 4 bases and the J segment 9 bases; nucleotides outside the gene matches: 9. The CDR3 is 14 amino acids. Germline V lookup: CDR1 MGHRA, CDR2 YSYEKL.

This clonotype has just a few counts. This chain uses TRBV12-3 or TRBV12-4 with TRBJ2-2; 8 nucleotides align to TRBD2. J gave up 8 bases and V 7 bases, and 9 bases lay outside the gene matches. The CDR3 has 14 residues. The CDR3 here is CASTAGLGIGELFF. The CDR3 DNA reads as TGTGCCAGCACCGCGGGACTAGGGATTGGGGAGCTGTTTTTT.

CDR3 coding DNA: TGTGCCAGCAGCTCCCAGACAGGGGGCGATGGTACTGAAGCTTTCTTT. Its translation is CASSSQTGGDGTEAFF. This chain joins TRBV7-9 and TRBJ1-1, with 10 bases identical to TRBD1. J lost 5 bases, V lost 4 bases, and 10 bases had no gene match. CDR1 and CDR2 from the germline V gene are SEHNR and FQNEAQ (reference sequence). The CDR3 totals 16 residues.

This clonotype has a single count. The chain links TRBV12-3 or TRBV12-4 to TRBJ2-1; 16 bases align to TRBD2. Trimming took 7 bases from V and 0 from J; bases not matched to a gene: 12. The CDR3 is 20 residues long. CDR3 nucleotides: TGTGCCAGCACGCCATCCCCGGGACTAGCGGGGGGGAGCTCCTACAATGAGCAGTTCTTC. Translation gives CASTPSPGLAGGSSYNEQFF.

The chain has TRBV9 and TRBJ2-1; D is possibly TRBD1 or TRBD2 (5 bases each). This CDR3 is built from 13 residues. The germline V and J ends were trimmed by 0 bases and 8 bases, with 9 bases remaining between them. The germline V gene encodes CDR1 SGDLS and CDR2 YYNGEE. The CDR3 nucleotides read TGTGCCAGCAGCGTAGGTGGGGACGATGAGCAGTTCTTC. Translation gives CASSVGGDDEQFF.

The V gene is TRBV19, the J gene TRBJ1-1; possibly TRBD1 for D (5 bases). Germline lookup yields CDR1 LNHDA and CDR2 SQIVND (reference sequence). The CDR3 covers 14 residues. Between the trimmed V and J ends, which lost 7 bases and 1 base, there was a span of 13 bases. The CDR3 region has the DNA TGTGCCAGTACCTTGCAGGGCGCGAACACTGAAGCTTTCTTT. It is translated as CASTLQGANTEAFF.

This clonotype was detected a few times. This chain links TRBV7-2 with TRBJ2-5, with 9 bases matching TRBD2. CDR3 length equals 17 residues. Germline-derived CDR1 and CDR2 are SGHTA and FQGNSA. V trimming: 0 bases; J trimming: 4 bases; junction bases outside the gene matches: 9. CDR3 nucleotides: TGTGCCAGCAGCTTAGCGCAGGCGGGGGGGCCTCGAGAGACCCAGTACTTC. This encodes CASSLAQAGGPRETQYF.

Only a few counts were recorded for this clonotype. V usage is TRBV11-1 and J usage is TRBJ2-1; unclear D gene. Germline CDR1 reads SGHAT; CDR2 reads FQDESV (reference sequence). V shed 8 bases and J shed 6 bases, with 14 bases lying between them. The CDR3 covers 13 residues. CDR3 loop: CASAPSEFNEQFF. The CDR3 bases are TGTGCCAGCGCCCCCTCAGAATTCAATGAGCAGTTCTTC.